This TCR beta chain was sequenced during a study of PD-L1 blockade in urothelial cancer. At the level of the study: About 85% of the roughly 30 patients were males with bladder-origin urothelial cancer. Enrolled patients had been treated previously with 0 to 3 chemotherapy regimens. Blood was subjected to analysis at 3 weeks (second dose) and 6 weeks following treatment start.

This CDR3 has 15 residues. The germline V gene has CDR1 MNHNY and CDR2 SVGAGI (reference sequence). V shed 7 bases and J shed 4 bases, with 19 bases lying between them. Data came from immunoSEQ multiplex PCR; TCRdb stores just in-frame clones and leaves some out. The sample has nearly 50,000 clones, under 85% seen once; the top ten hold approximately 1.8%. The table lists this clone with a count of one. Time point: peripheral blood 6 weeks after treatment start. The receptor was derived from a man aged 50 to 60 with urothelial cancer. The starting material was PBMCs, obtained around atezolizumab (anti-PD-L1) treatment. This chain joins TRBV6-6 and TRBJ1-2; D perhaps matches TRBD1 (5 bases). CDR3 protein: CASIRNGGSAYGYTF. CDR3 DNA: TGTGCCAGCATCAGAAACGGGGGGAGCGCCTATGGCTACACCTTC.